Here is one T cell receptor (beta chain) with its context. The sample originates from a study of blood T cell repertoires in COVID-19. Study-wide context: Samples taken during acute and convalescent COVID-19 were collected in the United States, Italy and Spain. In each case, the material was cDNA or gDNA derived from T cells, B-cell-depleted T cells, or PBMCs.

J was trimmed by 11 bases and V by 6 bases; bases with no gene match: 6. Germline assignment: CDR1 MNHEY and CDR2 SVGAGI. The CDR3 has 11 residues. As handled by the study authors: Scientists estimated how many nucleated cells there were by amplifying reference gene primers. Produced via immunoSEQ multiplex PCR; TCRdb's table is partial and in-frame only. V, J and clone size are taken as reported in that table, and D and trimming were inferred from the DNA itself. The sample carries 45,000 to 65,000 clones, roughly nine tenths recorded once. Material for sequencing was peripheral blood. The chain is built from TRBV6-5 and TRBJ1-1; 7 bases agree with TRBD1. The sequence was obtained from a man older than 75 in a cohort sampled during active COVID-19. CDR3 DNA sequence: TGTGCCAGCAGGGAGGGCAGGGGGGCTTTCTTT. Translating gives CASREGRGAFF.